This entry lists 27 T cell receptor beta chains sequenced from one sample in a study of shared clonotypes between healthy human individuals. Sequencing was performed with immunoSEQ multiplex PCR; in TCRdb, only in-frame clones are kept and a portion is missing. The sample holds about 1,500,000 clones, around 95% seen once. The sample comprised naive CD4+ T cells sorted from blood. The subset denotes: CD45RA+ positively selected. Receptor source: a man under 40 in good health.

The chain employs TRBV7-9 and TRBJ2-5; possible D gene TRBD2, 7 bases. The germline V and J ends were trimmed by 5 bases and 8 bases, with 18 bases remaining between them. The CDR3 covers 14 residues. CDR1 and CDR2 (germline): SEHNR, FQNEAQ (reference sequence). The CDR3 bases are TGTGCCAGCAGCCCGTTTTTTGCGGGGGCAACCCAGTACTTC. This translates into CASSPFFAGATQYF. Variable domain in full (rest from reference TRBV7-9 and TRBJ2-5): DTGVSQNPRHKITKRGQNVTFRCDPISEHNRLYWYRQTLGQGPEFLTYFQNEAQLEKSRLLSDRFSAERPKGSFSTLEIQRTEQGDSAMYLCASSPFFAGATQYFGPGTRLLVL.

The gene calls are TRBV5-4 and TRBJ2-7; possible D gene TRBD2, 6 bases. V was trimmed by 4 bases and J by 3 bases, leaving 17 bases between them. CDR3 size: 15 residues. Germline lookup yields CDR1 SGHNT and CDR2 YYREEE (reference sequence). The CDR3 loop is CASSPSGGLVYEQYF. For the CDR3, the DNA is TGTGCCAGCAGCCCGAGCGGAGGGCTCGTCTACGAGCAGTACTTC.

V is TRBV10-3 and J is TRBJ2-3; the D gene is possibly TRBD2 (6 bases). V lost 5 bases and J 1 base, leaving 10 bases between the germline ends. Germline CDR1 ENHRY, CDR2 SYGVKD. The CDR3 is 14 residues long. The CDR3 sequence is CAISTGTGTDTQYF. For the CDR3, the DNA is TGTGCCATCAGTACCGGGACTGGCACAGATACGCAGTATTTT.

The chain links TRBV10-3 to TRBJ2-5; D gene uncertain. Trimming left V 5 bases short and J 1 base short, with 2 bases between. Germline V lookup: CDR1 ENHRY, CDR2 SYGVKD. CDR3 length equals 11 residues. The chain's CDR3 is CAISFQETQYF. In nucleotides, the CDR3 is TGTGCCATCAGTTTCCAAGAGACCCAGTACTTC.

V and J are TRBV5-4 and TRBJ2-7; TRBD2 aligns across 13 bases. The CDR3 totals 15 residues. The V and J ends lost 0 bases and 10 bases, in that order; junction bases with no gene match: 7. Germline assignment: CDR1 SGHNT and CDR2 YYREEE (reference sequence). CDR3 DNA sequence: TGTGCCAGCAGCTTGGAAGGACTAGCGGGAGCGGCTCAGTACTTC. It encodes CASSLEGLAGAAQYF.

V and J are TRBV5-1 and TRBJ2-2; 7 positions agree with TRBD2. V was clipped by 2 bases and J by 2 bases; unmatched bases: 3. Germline V CDR1 and CDR2: SGHRS, YFSETQ. This CDR3 comprises 15 residues. CDR3 loop: CASSLREVNTGELFF. The DNA for the CDR3 is TGCGCCAGCAGCTTACGGGAGGTCAACACCGGGGAGCTGTTTTTT.

The genes are TRBV28 and TRBJ2-1; D might be TRBD1 or TRBD2, each matching 5 bases. The V end lost 7 bases, the J end lost 1 base, and 20 bases lay between the germline ends. This CDR3 comprises 17 residues. Germline lookup yields CDR1 MDHEN and CDR2 SYDVKM. The CDR3 reads CASNSLGRGTSYNEQFF. Written as DNA, the CDR3 is TGTGCCAGCAACTCTTTGGGGCGTGGGACGTCCTACAATGAGCAGTTCTTC.

This chain links TRBV27 with TRBJ1-4; D is possibly TRBD1 (6 bases). In germline, CDR1 is MNHEY, CDR2 SMNVEV (reference sequence). This CDR3 contains 17 residues. V lost 3 bases, J lost 1 base, and 15 bases lay in between. The CDR3 sequence: CASSFEYRRGTNEKLFF. In DNA form, the CDR3 reads TGTGCCAGCAGTTTTGAGTATCGCAGGGGAACTAATGAAAAACTGTTTTTT. The whole variable domain, remainder taken from reference TRBV27 and TRBJ1-4, is EAQVTQNPRYLITVTGKKLTVTCSQNMNHEYMSWYRQDPGLGLRQIYYSMNVEVTDKGDVPEGYKVSRKEKRNFPLILESPSPNQTSLYFCASSFEYRRGTNEKLFFGSGTQLSVL.

Note on this clone: Different DNA sequences within this sample yield the same CDR3. The chain has TRBV5-1 and TRBJ2-7, with TRBD1 matching over 9 bases. The length of the CDR3 is 14 residues. The V and J ends lost 5 bases and 4 bases, in that order; junction bases with no gene match: 7. The germline V gene encodes CDR1 SGHRS and CDR2 YFSETQ. CDR3 loop: CASSFRDRAYEQYF. CDR3 DNA sequence: TGCGCCAGCAGTTTTAGGGACAGGGCGTACGAGCAGTACTTC.

This clone occurred once. This chain links TRBV30 with TRBJ2-7; D possibly corresponds to TRBD1 (5 bases). The V end lost 2 bases, the J end lost 4 bases, and 9 bases lay between the germline ends. The CDR3 covers 12 residues. Germline V CDR1 and CDR2: GTSNPN, SVGIG (reference sequence). The CDR3 loop is CAWSQKGYEQYF. The CDR3 nucleotides are TGTGCCTGGAGTCAAAAGGGGTACGAGCAGTACTTC.

CDR3 amino acids: CATSRDPSGRGDTQYF. The CDR3 coding sequence is TGTGCCACCAGCAGAGATCCCAGCGGGAGGGGTGATACGCAGTATTTT. The chain carries TRBV15 and TRBJ2-3; TRBD2 matches at 10 bases. V lost 0 bases, J lost 6 bases, and 6 bases stayed unmatched. This CDR3 contains 16 residues. Germline-derived CDR1 and CDR2 are LNHNV and YYDKDF (reference sequence). Variable domain in full (rest from reference TRBV15 and TRBJ2-3): DAMVIQNPRYQVTQFGKPVTLSCSQTLNHNVMYWYQQKSSQAPKLLFHYYDKDFNNEADTPDNFQSRRPNTSFCFLDIRSPGLGDTAMYLCATSRDPSGRGDTQYFGPGTRLTVL.

J is TRBJ2-3 and V is TRBV5-1, with 11 bases aligning to TRBD1. The CDR3 has 14 amino acids. CDR1 and CDR2 (germline): SGHRS, YFSETQ. Unmatched junction bases numbered 3, after V lost 3 bases and J lost 6 bases. DNA of the CDR3: TGCGCCAGCAGCTCCGGGACAGGGGGGGATACGCAGTATTTT. This codes for CASSSGTGGDTQYF. The whole variable domain, filled in from reference TRBV5-1 and TRBJ2-3, reads KAGVTQTPRYLIKTRGQQVTLSCSPISGHRSVSWYQQTPGQGLQFLFEYFSETQRNKGNFPGRFSGRQFSNSRSEMNVSTLELGDSALYLCASSSGTGGDTQYFGPGTRLTVL.

The gene calls are TRBV10-3 and TRBJ2-5, with 8 bases that match TRBD2. The J segment lost 5 bases and the V segment lost 2 bases, leaving 1 base of the junction unmatched. This CDR3 is 13 amino acids long. CDR1 ENHRY and CDR2 SYGVKD come from the germline V gene. The DNA of the CDR3 is TGTGCCATCAGTGAGCCTAGCGGGGAGACCCAGTACTTC. Encoded protein: CAISEPSGETQYF.

The V and J genes are TRBV6-6 and TRBJ2-5; 8 bases are shared with TRBD1. CDR3 size: 12 residues. J gave up 3 bases and V 6 bases, and 0 bases lay outside the gene matches. The V gene's germline CDR1 is MNHNY and CDR2 SVGAGI (reference sequence). The CDR3, as DNA: TGTGCCAGCAGGACAGGGGAAGAGACCCAGTACTTC. It specifies CASRTGEETQYF.

This clone has a single count. The CDR3 spells CASSLRSGSAKNIQYF. The CDR3 nucleotides read TGTGCCAGCAGCTTACGTAGCGGGAGTGCCAAAAACATTCAGTACTTC. The J gene is TRBJ2-4, the V gene TRBV11-2, with 9 bases that match TRBD2. The CDR3 is made up of 16 amino acids. Germline trimming cut 2 bases from V and 1 base from J; bases unmatched to any gene: 3. Germline V gene sequence: CDR1 SGHAT, CDR2 FQNNGV.

Regarding this clone: Different DNA sequences within this sample yield the same CDR3. The chain carries TRBV10-3 and TRBJ1-1; tentatively, D is TRBD1 (5 bases). Germline CDR1 ENHRY, CDR2 SYGVKD. V lost 3 bases and J lost 0, with 8 bases in between. The CDR3 is 14 residues long. The CDR3 sequence is CAISERDLNTEAFF. The CDR3 DNA reads as TGTGCCATCAGTGAAAGGGACTTGAACACTGAAGCTTTCTTT.

This clone appeared a single time. This chain uses TRBV2 with TRBJ2-7; D gene uncertain. The CDR3 runs 11 residues. Germline-derived CDR1 and CDR2 are SNHLY and FYNNEI. The V end lost 7 bases, the J end lost 5 bases, and 9 bases lay between the germline ends. The DNA of the CDR3 is TGTGCCAGCAAAAGAGTGGACGAGCAGTACTTC. It codes for CASKRVDEQYF.

The rearrangement uses TRBV4-3 and TRBJ1-2; the match to TRBD1 covers 8 bases. This CDR3 has 19 amino acids. With V trimmed by 3 bases and J by 3 bases, 18 bases remained unmatched. Germline loops: CDR1 LGHNA, CDR2 YSLEER. The CDR3 loop is CASSHGPGTGYFKDYGYTF. CDR3 nucleotide sequence: TGCGCCAGCAGCCATGGCCCCGGGACAGGTTATTTCAAGGACTATGGCTACACCTTC.

The chain is built from TRBV5-1 and TRBJ2-5, with D possibly matching TRBD1 (5 bases). Germline CDR1 is SGHRS and CDR2 is YFSETQ. The CDR3 is 14 residues long. V dropped 1 base and J dropped 5 bases, with 12 bases sitting between them. CDR3 residues: CASSLRRGRETQYF. The CDR3 nucleotides are TGCGCCAGCAGCTTGCGAAGGGGCCGGGAGACCCAGTACTTC.

The chain recombines TRBV25-1 with TRBJ2-1; D gene ambiguous. Trimming stripped 1 base from V and 6 bases from J, with 13 bases between. This CDR3 region has 15 residues. In germline, CDR1 is MGHDK, CDR2 SYGVNS. For the CDR3, the DNA is TGTGCCAGCAGTGAATGGGTGGGCAGTTCCAATGAGCAGTTCTTC. Protein product: CASSEWVGSSNEQFF.

The genes are TRBV7-2 and TRBJ2-5, with D maybe TRBD2 (6 bases). This CDR3 spans 13 amino acids. Trimming left V 5 bases short and J 3 bases short, with 10 bases between. From germline, CDR1 is SGHTA and CDR2 FQGNSA. CDR3 nucleotides: TGTGCCAGCAGCCGCGGGATTAAAGAGACCCAGTACTTC. This encodes CASSRGIKETQYF.

The genes are TRBV10-1 and TRBJ1-5; a weak D match, TRBD1 (6 bases). The V gene's germline CDR1 is WNHNN and CDR2 SYGVQD (reference sequence). Trimming stripped 2 bases from V and 5 bases from J, with 10 bases between. The CDR3 runs to 14 residues. CDR3 nucleotides: TGCGCCAGCAGTGAGGGCAGGGGAGATCAGCCCCAGCATTTT. The encoded protein is CASSEGRGDQPQHF.

The CDR3 here is CASSQGGGRAWEEQYF. The CDR3 DNA reads TGTGCCAGCAGCCAAGGGGGCGGGAGGGCCTGGGAAGAGCAGTACTTC. The chain is built from TRBV5-4 and TRBJ2-7; 9 nucleotides line up with TRBD2. Germline values: CDR1 SGHNT, CDR2 YYREEE (reference sequence). The CDR3 contains 16 residues. V gave up 4 bases and J gave up 7 bases; unmatched junction bases: 15.

This clone was counted once. V is TRBV7-9 and J is TRBJ2-3, with 7 bases matching TRBD2. Trimming cost V 3 bases and J 4 bases; bases outside gene matches: 10. CDR1 is SEHNR and CDR2 is FQNEAQ in the germline V gene (reference sequence). The CDR3 spans 16 residues. The CDR3 spells CASSFGAGEAPDTQYF. The CDR3 bases are TGTGCCAGCAGCTTTGGGGCGGGAGAAGCTCCAGATACGCAGTATTTT.

The chain is built from TRBV23-1 and TRBJ2-1, with no clear D. TRBV23-1 has ORF status, its function being uncertain. Between the trimmed V and J ends, which lost 4 bases and 8 bases, there was a span of 18 bases. The CDR3 totals 15 residues. DNA of the CDR3: TGCGCCAGCAGTCTGGTCGGGCCCCATGGGGATGAGCAGTTCTTC. This encodes CASSLVGPHGDEQFF.

V usage is TRBV28 and J usage is TRBJ2-1; D tentatively fits TRBD1 or TRBD2 (5 bases each). In germline, CDR1 is MDHEN, CDR2 SYDVKM. Trimming removed 11 bases at V and 2 bases at J, with 25 bases between. The CDR3 spans 17 residues. The CDR3 loop is CAPGPTRVRGAYNEQFF. For the CDR3, the DNA is TGTGCCCCCGGCCCCACCCGGGTGAGGGGTGCCTACAATGAGCAGTTCTTC. The full variable domain, in which reference TRBV28 and TRBJ2-1 provide the parts outside the CDR3, is DVKVTQSSRYLVKRTGEKVFLECVQDMDHENMFWYRQDPGLGLRLIYFSYDVKMKEKGDIPEGYSVSREKKERFSLILESASTNQTSMYLCAPGPTRVRGAYNEQFFGPGTRLTVL.

This sequence joins TRBV10-1 and TRBJ2-1, with 7 bases that match TRBD2. Trimming took 5 bases from V and 2 from J; bases not matched to a gene: 3. The CDR3 extends over 14 amino acids. The germline gives CDR1 WNHNN, CDR2 SYGVQD (reference sequence). The CDR3 sequence: CASSRTSPYNEQFF. CDR3 nucleotides: TGCGCCAGCAGTAGGACTAGTCCCTACAATGAGCAGTTCTTC.